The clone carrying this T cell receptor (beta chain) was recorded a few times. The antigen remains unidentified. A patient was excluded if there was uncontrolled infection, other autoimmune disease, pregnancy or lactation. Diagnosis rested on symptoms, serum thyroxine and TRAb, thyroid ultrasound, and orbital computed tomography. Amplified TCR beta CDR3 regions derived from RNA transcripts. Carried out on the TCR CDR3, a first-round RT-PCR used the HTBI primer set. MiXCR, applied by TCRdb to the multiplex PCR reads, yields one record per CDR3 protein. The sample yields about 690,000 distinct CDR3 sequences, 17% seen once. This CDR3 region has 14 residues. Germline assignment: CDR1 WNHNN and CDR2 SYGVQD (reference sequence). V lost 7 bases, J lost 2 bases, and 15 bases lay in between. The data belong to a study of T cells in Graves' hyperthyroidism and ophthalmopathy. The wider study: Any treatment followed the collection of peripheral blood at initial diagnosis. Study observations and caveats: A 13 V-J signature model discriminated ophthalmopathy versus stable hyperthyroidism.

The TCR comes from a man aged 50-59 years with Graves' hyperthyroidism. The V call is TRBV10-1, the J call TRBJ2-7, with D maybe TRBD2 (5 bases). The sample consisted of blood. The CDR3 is CASMTGSSPYEQYF. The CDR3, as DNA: TGCGCCAGCATGACGGGATCCTCACCCTACGAGCAGTACTTC.